This T cell receptor (beta chain) comes out of a study of cytomegalovirus exposure and HLA in healthy donors. Looking at the study overall: Genetic ancestry analysis placed around four fifths of the 398 donors that were genotyped in the Caucasian-associated cluster.

General study findings and limits: Reported results showed that the classifier diagnosed cytomegalovirus status with high specificity and sensitivity.

All donors participated as healthy donors of bone marrow. PCR primers comprised 60 Vbeta and 13 Jbeta primers. The method was immunoSEQ multiplex PCR; TCRdb's version includes in-frame clones alone and lacks a portion of them. This table holds roughly 80,000 clones, around 60% found once. In regard to this clone: Its antigen is undetermined.

V was cut by 6 bases and J by 5 bases, with 16 bases left in between. The CDR3 loop spans 15 amino acids. Germline V gene data show CDR1 as MDHEN and CDR2 as SYDVKM. The source of this sequence is a male donor in good health and CMV-seropositive. The chain employs TRBV28 and TRBJ2-2; D possibly corresponds to TRBD2 (5 bases). Sequenced: PBMCs. Here the CDR3 DNA reads TGTGCCAGCAGCCTCCGGGGTTTACGAACCGGGGAGCTGTTTTTT. Encoded protein: CASSLRGLRTGELFF.